This T cell receptor beta chain was profiled in a study of cytomegalovirus exposure and HLA in healthy donors. Findings and caveats of the study: Follow-up analysis later connected one missense variant in DCLRE1C with trimming of TCR beta V- and J-genes.

PCR amplification relied on 60 Vbeta primers (plus 13 Jbeta primers). TCRdb's copy holds only in-frame clones and misses some; the assay was immunoSEQ multiplex PCR. The sample comprises 150,000 or so clones, about 75% of which are singletons, and roughly 1.9% rests with the top ten. As for this clone: Its antigen is currently unknown.

Trimming left V 10 bases short and J 6 bases short, with 13 bases between. The CDR3 contains 11 residues. Germline CDR1 reads LNHDA; CDR2 reads SQIVND (reference sequence). This receptor was taken from a female donor in good health and CMV-seronegative. The V call is TRBV19, the J call TRBJ2-7; maybe TRBD1 (6 bases). Sequencing was performed on PBMCs. The CDR3 sequence is CATAQGREQYF. The CDR3 region has the DNA TGTGCCACCGCACAGGGCCGCGAGCAGTACTTC.